This T cell receptor beta chain came from a study of T cell changes during pregnancy in multiple sclerosis (dated by TCRdb to 2018 to 2020). Background on the whole study: Changes in the T cell repertoire over the course of pregnancy were examined in this study in women with multiple sclerosis.

This clone was seen just once. Its antigen is not yet known. Within one base of it there is no much larger clone, and no base qualities were kept. Receptors were amplified or captured by the immunoSEQ multiplex PCR assay. TCRdb holds this immuneACCESS table with in-frame rearrangements only. Some clones are missing; in checked studies, unresolved V genes explain under half, and the rest has no known cause. The sample table records about 93,000 clones; around 93% of these occur just once. The ten largest clones take up 0.9% to 0.95% of the sample. Per the germline V gene, SGHAT is the CDR1 and FQNNGV is the CDR2. The cysteine opens and the phenylalanine closes a CDR3 of 15 amino acids. Only the CDR3 DNA stays, 45 bases, in frame from base 1. V drops 1 base and J drops 3 bases, leaving 13 bases in between.

The sample consisted of peripheral blood, taken before pregnancy. Recombination connected TRBV11-2 to TRBJ2-7; TRBD1 is a weak D gene call, 5 bases matching. This clonotype was sampled from a female donor with multiple sclerosis, enrolled in a pregnancy study. The DNA sequence is as follows: TGTGCCAGCAGCTTAGGCAGGGTCCGTTTCTACGAGCAGTACTTC. This yields the protein CASSLGRVRFYEQYF.